This T cell receptor (beta chain) was recovered during a study of CD8+ T cells in alopecia areata. The wider study: For the treated group, dosing was oral tofacitinib at 5 to 10 mg twice daily.

Researchers gathered lesional scalp punch biopsies and peripheral blood from patients with alopecia areata. Reverse transcription of extracted RNA yielded cDNA, which provided the sequencing template. The assay was immunoSEQ multiplex PCR, and TCRdb's table has in-frame clones only and misses some. Here the sample spans roughly 140,000 clones, 51% being singletons. The sequence came from a human donor with alopecia areata. Sample: CD4+ T cells sorted from blood, taken at week 0.

The CDR3 sequence: CAWRLNYEQYF. DNA of the CDR3: TGTGCCTGGAGATTGAACTACGAGCAGTACTTC. The chain uses TRBV30 and TRBJ2-7; D gene ambiguous. CDR3 length: 11 residues. Germline V CDR1 and CDR2: GTSNPN, SVGIG (reference sequence). V dropped 3 bases and J dropped 3 bases, with 6 bases sitting between them.